These T cell receptor beta chains were read from a single sample in a study of shared clonotypes between healthy human individuals. The table came from immunoSEQ multiplex PCR; TCRdb's copy has only in-frame clones and leaves some out. This sample has hundreds of thousands of clones, with roughly 98% found just once. The sequenced sample consisted of naive CD8+ T cells sorted from blood. These receptors were obtained from a man aged 25 to 45 in good health. Each CDR3 is given with its conserved first and last residue. D genes are given only for firm matches. A row's size may be missing; if present it is once, few, many or a size class.

d_gene | j_gene | abundance | v_gene | CDR3nt | CDR3aa
. | TRBJ2-7 | . | TRBV7-9 | TGTGCCAGCAGCTTTGGGGCCCACTACGAGCAGTACTTC | CASSFGAHYEQYF
. | TRBJ2-7 | . | TRBV2 | TGTGCCAGCAGTGACGTCGGGAGTAGCAACGAGCAGTACTTC | CASSDVGSSNEQYF
. | TRBJ2-2 | . | TRBV13 | TGTGCCAGCAGCTCTGATACCGGGGAGCTGTTTTTT | CASSSDTGELFF
. | TRBJ2-2 | . | TRBV5-1 | TGCGCCAGCAGTGGCCGGGACTCAGCCTCTAACACCGGGGAGCTGTTTTTT | CASSGRDSASNTGELFF
. | TRBJ2-1 | . | TRBV9 | TGTGCCAGCAGCGTATTACATTCCTACAATGAGCAGTTCTTC | CASSVLHSYNEQFF
TRBD2 | TRBJ2-7 | . | TRBV6-1 | TGTGCCAGCAGTGAGTATCCCAGTAGCGGGAGGTACGAGCAGTACTTC | CASSEYPSSGRYEQYF
. | TRBJ1-4 | . | TRBV10-3 | TGTGCCATCAGTGACTACAGGGACGAAAAACTGTTTTTT | CAISDYRDEKLFF
. | TRBJ1-3 | . | TRBV5-1 | TGCGCCAGCAGCCTCCAAGAAAGCTCTGGAAACACCATATATTTT | CASSLQESSGNTIYF
TRBD1 | TRBJ2-7 | . | TRBV7-8 | TGTGCCAGCAGCGCGGGACAGGGGGCTCGGGAGCAGTACTTC | CASSAGQGAREQYF
TRBD2 | TRBJ2-3 | . | TRBV2 | TGTGCCAGCAGTGCGGCTAGCGGGAGTCTCACAGATACGCAGTATTTT | CASSAASGSLTDTQYF
. | TRBJ2-1 | . | TRBV29-1 | TGCAGCGTTGAGGTACCACCAGGGAATTACAATGAGCAGTTCTTC | CSVEVPPGNYNEQFF
. | TRBJ2-7 | . | TRBV7-6 | TGTGCCAGCAGCTTAGGTGAGGCGTGGGAGCAGTACTTC | CASSLGEAWEQYF
. | TRBJ2-7 | . | TRBV2 | TGTGCCAGCAGTGGCCCCGACAGCTACGAGCAGTACTTC | CASSGPDSYEQYF
. | TRBJ2-2 | . | TRBV7-9 | TGTGCCAGCAGCTTAACGGAAGCTGGCGGGGAGCTGTTTTTT | CASSLTEAGGELFF
. | TRBJ1-5 | . | TRBV5-5 | TGTGCCAGCAGCTTGGATGGCAATCAGCCCCAGCATTTT | CASSLDGNQPQHF
TRBD2 | TRBJ2-5 | . | TRBV27 | TGTGCCAGCAGTTTCGCTAGCGGGTTGTACCAAGAGACCCAGTACTTC | CASSFASGLYQETQYF
TRBD1 | TRBJ2-7 | . | TRBV6-1 | TGTGCCATAGAACAGGGGTTCGTAGGCTACGAGCAGTACTTC | CAIEQGFVGYEQYF
TRBD1 | TRBJ2-5 | . | TRBV6-5 | TGTGCCAGCAGAGACAGGGAAGAGACCCAGTACTTC | CASRDREETQYF
TRBD1 | TRBJ2-7 | . | TRBV27 | TGTGCCAGCAGTGCCACAGGGGTCTACGAGCAGTACTTC | CASSATGVYEQYF
. | TRBJ2-7 | . | TRBV27 | TGTGCCAGCAGTTTAGGGGTTAGCTCCTACGAGCAGTACTTC | CASSLGVSSYEQYF
TRBD1 | TRBJ2-7 | . | TRBV9 | TGTGCCAGCAGCCCTTGGACAGGATCCTACGAGCAGTACTTC | CASSPWTGSYEQYF
TRBD2 | TRBJ2-3 | . | TRBV14 | TGTGCCAGCAATCCCGCTAGCGGGCACACAGATACGCAGTATTTT | CASNPASGHTDTQYF
TRBD2 | TRBJ2-1 | . | TRBV2 | TGTGCCAGCAGTGACCTCGGGACTAGCGGGACCTACAATGAGCAGTTCTTC | CASSDLGTSGTYNEQFF
. | TRBJ1-2 | . | TRBV29-1 | TGCAGCGTTGACGGGGGAGTGCGCTATGGCTACACCTTC | CSVDGGVRYGYTF
TRBD1 | TRBJ2-7 | . | TRBV27 | TGTGCCAGCAGTCCGGGACAGGGGATCTACGAGCAGTACTTC | CASSPGQGIYEQYF
. | TRBJ2-3 | . | TRBV15 | TGTGCCACCAGCAAGAGGAGGACGTCTAGCACAGATACGCAGTATTTT | CATSKRRTSSTDTQYF
. | TRBJ2-1 | . | TRBV6-5 | TGTGCCAGCAGTTACGGACACGGGTTGGAGCAGTTCTTC | CASSYGHGLEQFF
TRBD1 | TRBJ2-7 | . | TRBV7-2 | TGTGCCAGCAGCTCCCTTGACAGGGACCACTCCGAGCAGTACTTC | CASSSLDRDHSEQYF
. | TRBJ2-4 | few | TRBV27 | TGTGCCAGCAGTTTACAAGCCAAAAACATTCAGTACTTC | CASSLQAKNIQYF
. | TRBJ2-3 | once | TRBV6-6 | TGTGCCAGCGGCCCAGATACGCAGTATTTT | CASGPDTQYF
TRBD2 | TRBJ2-5 | once | TRBV27 | TGTGCCAGCAGTTCACTTGGGGGGGTGGTGGAGACCCAGTACTTC | CASSSLGGVVETQYF
. | TRBJ1-2 | once | TRBV27 | TGTGCCAGCAGTTCCGGGATTAACTATGGCTACACCTTC | CASSSGINYGYTF
. | TRBJ2-1 | . | TRBV5-4 | TGTGCCAGCAGCCTCTACAATGAGCAGTTCTTC | CASSLYNEQFF
. | TRBJ1-2 | . | TRBV6-5 | TGTGCCAGCAGTTACTCTAAGGGGCCTGACTATGGCTACACCTTC | CASSYSKGPDYGYTF
. | TRBJ2-3 | . | TRBV28 | TGTGCCAGCAGTTTTTGGGGATCGAGCGGTTCTAGCACAGATACGCAGTATTTT | CASSFWGSSGSSTDTQYF
. | TRBJ2-7 | . | TRBV27 | TGTGCCAGCAGTTTCCAGCGGTCCTACGAGCAGTACTTC | CASSFQRSYEQYF
. | TRBJ2-3 | . | TRBV28 | TGTGCCAGCAGTCCCGGGGACAGCACAGATACGCAGTATTTT | CASSPGDSTDTQYF